This T cell receptor beta chain was retrieved from a study of T-cell reconstitution after alpha-beta-depleted transplantation in children. On this clonotype itself: Its matching antigen is unknown.

There are 14 residues in the CDR3. CDR1 is SEHNR and CDR2 is FQNEAQ in the germline V gene (reference sequence). The V and J ends lost 0 bases and 2 bases respectively, with 7 bases between them. Overall study results and limits: Where some patients showed high TCRbeta diversity at day 60, it came from recipient T cells and thymic progenitors that had survived.

Preparation of the TCRbeta library was carried out with unique molecular identifiers. TCRdb reprocessed the PCR reads with MiXCR, giving one entry per CDR3 protein. The table records roughly 790,000 distinct CDR3 sequences, about 16% of them present only once. This clonotype was obtained from a male patient younger than 18 who had a stem cell transplant for acute lymphoblastic leukemia, so the T cells may come from the graft donor. This chain joins TRBV7-9 and TRBJ1-2, with D hard to call. This material consisted of PBMCs, mostly from graft donor cells, taken 360 days after TCRalphabeta/CD19-depleted stem cell transplant. This CDR3 is CASSLATENYGYTF. CDR3 coding DNA: TGTGCCAGCAGCTTAGCAACAGAGAACTATGGCTACACCTTC.